Listed below are T cell receptor beta chains from one sample, sequenced in a study of blood T cell repertoires in COVID-19. Some clones are missing from TCRdb's copy, which holds only in-frame ones; the method was immunoSEQ multiplex PCR. The table records 140,000 to 150,000 clones, around four fifths of them present only once. Sequencing used peripheral blood. These receptors were obtained from a woman aged 40 to 50 with active or convalescent COVID-19. Both conserved end residues are part of each CDR3. A D gene is named only where the DNA matches it firmly. Size is stated for part of the rows, as once, few or many counts, or as a class when the clone is expanded.

D gene,J gene,clone size,V gene,CDR3 DNA,CDR3 protein
TRBD2,TRBJ2-1,-,TRBV27,TGTGCCAGCAGTTTAACCCTGACAGGGAGAAGGACTAGCGGCCCCAATGAGCAGTTCTTC,CASSLTLTGRRTSGPNEQFF
TRBD1,TRBJ2-5,-,TRBV5-8,TGTGCCAGCAGCCGACAGGGGGCCGAAGAGACCCAGTACTTC,CASSRQGAEETQYF
-,TRBJ2-1,-,TRBV10-2,TGCGCCCACGGTGGGGGGGCTTCCTACAATGAGCAGTTCTTC,CAHGGGASYNEQFF
-,TRBJ1-2,once,TRBV7-2,TGTGCCAGCAGCTTAGAGGGCGGGGGCTACACCTTC,CASSLEGGGYTF
-,TRBJ2-3,-,TRBV9,TGTGCCAGCAGCGTAGTAGCCAGGGGCGGGACAGATACGCAGTATTTT,CASSVVARGGTDTQYF
TRBD1,TRBJ2-2,few,TRBV5-1,TGCGCCAGCAGCTTAGGACAGGGGGTAACCGGGGAGCTGTTTTTT,CASSLGQGVTGELFF
-,TRBJ1-2,-,TRBV7-2,TGTGCCAGCAGCTCCACCCCCCAGGGCCTATATGGCTACACCTTC,CASSSTPQGLYGYTF
TRBD1,TRBJ1-5,-,TRBV7-6,TGTGCCAGCAGCTTAGGTCCAGGGGGGAACAATCAGCCCCAGCATTTT,CASSLGPGGNNQPQHF
-,TRBJ1-5,-,TRBV19,TGTGCCAGTAGTATCGGGACATTGAGGCCAAATCAGCCCCAGCATTTT,CASSIGTLRPNQPQHF
-,TRBJ1-2,-,TRBV28,TGTGCCAGCAGACTGTTTGGGCAGGGTGGAGGCTACACCTTC,CASRLFGQGGGYTF
-,TRBJ1-4,-,TRBV5-4,TGTGCCAGCAGCTTGGACCGGGGTATGGGTGAAAAACTGTTTTTT,CASSLDRGMGEKLFF
TRBD2,TRBJ2-7,-,TRBV20-1,TGCAGTGCTAGTCTTGGGACTACCTACGAGCAGTACTTC,CSASLGTTYEQYF
TRBD2,TRBJ2-7,-,TRBV7-2,TGTGCCAGCATTTCGGGAGGCGGGAGCGAGCAGTACTTC,CASISGGGSEQYF
-,TRBJ2-3,-,TRBV24-1,TGTGCCACCAGTGATCCCCGAGAGGCTACAGATACGCAGTATTTT,CATSDPREATDTQYF
-,TRBJ1-5,-,TRBV19,TGTGCCAGTAGTTCCCCGGTTTCGGGTCAGCCCCAGCATTTT,CASSSPVSGQPQHF
-,TRBJ1-2,-,TRBV25-1,TGTGCCAGCAGTGCCCTAACCGCGGTTTTTGTAGGCTACACCTTC,CASSALTAVFVGYTF
TRBD1,TRBJ1-6,-,TRBV6-2/TRBV6-3,TGTGCCAGCAGTAACAGGGGGCGCACACCCCTCCACTTT,CASSNRGRTPLHF
TRBD1,TRBJ2-2,-,TRBV6-5,TGTGCCAGCAGACCCAGGGGGCTGAACACCGGGGAGCTGTTTTTT,CASRPRGLNTGELFF
-,TRBJ1-6,-,TRBV19,TGTGCCAGTAGTATTACGGTCAAACCAAATTCACCCCTCCACTTT,CASSITVKPNSPLHF
TRBD2,TRBJ2-5,-,TRBV7-6,TGTGCCAGCAGCTTATGGGGAGGGGAGACCCAGTACTTC,CASSLWGGETQYF
-,TRBJ1-1,-,TRBV12-3/TRBV12-4,TGTGCCAGCAACCCCCCAGAGAACACTGAAGCTTTCTTT,CASNPPENTEAFF
TRBD2,TRBJ2-1,-,TRBV19,TGTGCCACCTCGGGACTAGCGGCCTACAATGAGCAGTTCTTC,CATSGLAAYNEQFF
TRBD2,TRBJ2-3,-,TRBV9,TGTGCCAGCAGCCCATTGAAAGCGGGGGCGACAGATACGCAGTATTTT,CASSPLKAGATDTQYF